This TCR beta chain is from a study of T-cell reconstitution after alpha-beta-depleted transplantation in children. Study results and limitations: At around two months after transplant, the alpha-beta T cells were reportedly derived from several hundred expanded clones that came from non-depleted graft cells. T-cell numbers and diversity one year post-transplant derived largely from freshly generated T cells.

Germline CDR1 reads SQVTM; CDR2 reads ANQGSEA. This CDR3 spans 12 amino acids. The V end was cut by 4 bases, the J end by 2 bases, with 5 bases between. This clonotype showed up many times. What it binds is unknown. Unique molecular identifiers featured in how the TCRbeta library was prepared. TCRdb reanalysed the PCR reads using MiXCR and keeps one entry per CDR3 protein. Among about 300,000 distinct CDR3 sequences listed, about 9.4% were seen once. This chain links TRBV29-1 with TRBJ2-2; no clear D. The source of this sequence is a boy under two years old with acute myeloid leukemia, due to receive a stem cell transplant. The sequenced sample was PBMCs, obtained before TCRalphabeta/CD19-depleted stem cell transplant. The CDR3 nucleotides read TGCAGCGTTGGGCCTAACACCGGGGAGCTGTTTTTT. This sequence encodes CSVGPNTGELFF.